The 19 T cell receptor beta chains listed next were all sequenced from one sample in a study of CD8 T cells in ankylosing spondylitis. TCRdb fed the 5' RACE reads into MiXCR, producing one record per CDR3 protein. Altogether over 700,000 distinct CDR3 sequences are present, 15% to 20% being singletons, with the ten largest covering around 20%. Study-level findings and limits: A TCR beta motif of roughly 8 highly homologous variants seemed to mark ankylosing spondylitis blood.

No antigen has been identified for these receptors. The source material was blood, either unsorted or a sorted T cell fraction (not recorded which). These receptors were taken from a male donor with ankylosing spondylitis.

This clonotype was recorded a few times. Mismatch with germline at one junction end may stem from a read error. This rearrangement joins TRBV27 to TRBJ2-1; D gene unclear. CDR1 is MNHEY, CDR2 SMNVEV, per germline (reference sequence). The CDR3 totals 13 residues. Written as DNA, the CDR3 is TGTGCCAACAGTTTATCGCACGGGAATGAGCAGTTCTTC. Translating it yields CANSLSHGNEQFF.

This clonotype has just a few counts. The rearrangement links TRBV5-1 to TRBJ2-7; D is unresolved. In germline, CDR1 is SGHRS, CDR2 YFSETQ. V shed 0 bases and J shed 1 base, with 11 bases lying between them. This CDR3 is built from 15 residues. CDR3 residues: CASSLEGQRSYEQYF. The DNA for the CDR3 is TGCGCCAGCAGCTTGGAGGGCCAACGTTCCTACGAGCAGTACTTC.

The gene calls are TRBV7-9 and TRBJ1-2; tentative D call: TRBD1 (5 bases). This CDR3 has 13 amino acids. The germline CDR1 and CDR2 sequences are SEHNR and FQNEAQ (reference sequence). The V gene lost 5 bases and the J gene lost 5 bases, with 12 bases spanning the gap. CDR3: CASSRSGQYGYTF. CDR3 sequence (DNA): TGTGCCAGCAGCAGATCGGGGCAATATGGCTACACCTTC. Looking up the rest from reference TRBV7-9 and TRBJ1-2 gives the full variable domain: DTGVSQNPRHKITKRGQNVTFRCDPISEHNRLYWYRQTLGQGPEFLTYFQNEAQLEKSRLLSDRFSAERPKGSFSTLEIQRTEQGDSAMYLCASSRSGQYGYTFGSGTRLTVV.

The CDR3 here is CSARGGQGEINYGYTF. The CDR3 nucleotides read TGCAGTGCTAGAGGGGGACAGGGGGAAATAAACTATGGCTACACCTTC. The V call is TRBV20-1, the J call TRBJ1-2; 11 nucleotides agree with TRBD1. V was pared by 1 base and J by 2 bases, with 6 bases of the junction left unmatched. The germline V gene has CDR1 DFQATT and CDR2 SNEGSKA (reference sequence). The CDR3 is 16 amino acids.

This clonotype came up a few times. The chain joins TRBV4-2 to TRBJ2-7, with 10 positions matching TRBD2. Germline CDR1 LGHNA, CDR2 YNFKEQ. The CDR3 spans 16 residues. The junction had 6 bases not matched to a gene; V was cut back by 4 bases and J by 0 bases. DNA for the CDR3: TGTGCCAGCAGCCGAGAAACTAGCGGGAACTCCTACGAGCAGTACTTC. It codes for CASSRETSGNSYEQYF.

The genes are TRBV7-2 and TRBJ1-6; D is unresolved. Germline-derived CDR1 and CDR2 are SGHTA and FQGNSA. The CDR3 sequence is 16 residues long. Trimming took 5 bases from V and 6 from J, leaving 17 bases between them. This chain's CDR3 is CASSLDPLTRNSPLHF. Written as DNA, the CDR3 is TGTGCCAGCAGCCTAGACCCACTCACACGTAATTCACCCCTCCACTTT. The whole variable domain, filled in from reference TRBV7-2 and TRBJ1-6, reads GAGVSQSPSNKVTEKGKDVELRCDPISGHTALYWYRQSLGQGLEFLIYFQGNSAPDKSGLPSDRFSAERTGGSVSTLTIQRTQQEDSAVYLCASSLDPLTRNSPLHFGNGTRLTVT.

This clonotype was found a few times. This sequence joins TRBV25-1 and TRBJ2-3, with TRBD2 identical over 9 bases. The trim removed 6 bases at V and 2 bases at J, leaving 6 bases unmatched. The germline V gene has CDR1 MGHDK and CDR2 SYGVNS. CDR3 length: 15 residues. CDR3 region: CASRIAGVYTDTQYF. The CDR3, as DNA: TGTGCCAGCAGAATAGCGGGGGTTTACACAGATACGCAGTATTTT.

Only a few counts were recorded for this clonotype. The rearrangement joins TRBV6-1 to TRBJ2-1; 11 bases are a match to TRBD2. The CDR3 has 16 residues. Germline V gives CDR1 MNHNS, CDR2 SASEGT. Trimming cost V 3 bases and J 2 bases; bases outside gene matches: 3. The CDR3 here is CASSDNSGRAYNEQFF. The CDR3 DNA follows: TGTGCCAGCAGTGACAATAGCGGGAGGGCCTACAATGAGCAGTTCTTC.

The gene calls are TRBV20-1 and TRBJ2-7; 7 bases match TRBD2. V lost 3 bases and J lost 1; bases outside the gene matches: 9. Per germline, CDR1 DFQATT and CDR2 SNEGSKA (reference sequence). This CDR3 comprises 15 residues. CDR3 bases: TGCAGTGCTAGGGATCTAGCGGAGATTTCCTACGAGCAGTACTTC. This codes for CSARDLAEISYEQYF.

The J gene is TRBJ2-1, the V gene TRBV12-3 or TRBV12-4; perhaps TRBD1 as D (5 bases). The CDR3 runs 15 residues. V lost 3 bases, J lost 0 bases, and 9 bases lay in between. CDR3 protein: CASSLKTASYNEQFF. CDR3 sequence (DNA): TGTGCCAGCAGTTTGAAGACAGCCTCCTACAATGAGCAGTTCTTC.

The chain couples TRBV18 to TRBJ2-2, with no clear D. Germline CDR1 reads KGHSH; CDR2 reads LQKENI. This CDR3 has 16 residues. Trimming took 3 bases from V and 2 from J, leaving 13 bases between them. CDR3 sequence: CASSPLVAANTGELFF. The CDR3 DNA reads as TGTGCCAGCTCACCGTTAGTAGCAGCCAACACCGGGGAGCTGTTTTTT.

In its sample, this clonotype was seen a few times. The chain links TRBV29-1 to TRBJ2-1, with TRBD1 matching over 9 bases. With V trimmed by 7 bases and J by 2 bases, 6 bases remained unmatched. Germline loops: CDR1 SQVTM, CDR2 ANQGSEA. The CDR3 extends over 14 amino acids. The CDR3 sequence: CSGGDREPYNEQFF. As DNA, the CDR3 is TGCAGCGGCGGGGACAGGGAGCCCTACAATGAGCAGTTCTTC.

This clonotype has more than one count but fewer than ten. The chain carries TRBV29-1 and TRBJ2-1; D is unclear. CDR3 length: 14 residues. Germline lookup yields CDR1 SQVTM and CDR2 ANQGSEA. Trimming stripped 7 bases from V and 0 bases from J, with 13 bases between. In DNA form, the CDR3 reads TGCAGCGCTCCCGTTCCGGGCTCCTACAATGAGCAGTTCTTC. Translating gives CSAPVPGSYNEQFF.

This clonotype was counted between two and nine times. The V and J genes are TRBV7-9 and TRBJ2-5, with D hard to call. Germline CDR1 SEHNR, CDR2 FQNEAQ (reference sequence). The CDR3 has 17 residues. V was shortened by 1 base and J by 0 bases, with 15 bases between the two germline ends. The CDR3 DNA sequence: TGTGCCAGCAGCTTAGAGGGTAGACACCGGTACCAAGAGACCCAGTACTTC. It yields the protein CASSLEGRHRYQETQYF. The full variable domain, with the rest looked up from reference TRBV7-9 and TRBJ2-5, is DTGVSQNPRHKITKRGQNVTFRCDPISEHNRLYWYRQTLGQGPEFLTYFQNEAQLEKSRLLSDRFSAERPKGSFSTLEIQRTEQGDSAMYLCASSLEGRHRYQETQYFGPGTRLLVL.

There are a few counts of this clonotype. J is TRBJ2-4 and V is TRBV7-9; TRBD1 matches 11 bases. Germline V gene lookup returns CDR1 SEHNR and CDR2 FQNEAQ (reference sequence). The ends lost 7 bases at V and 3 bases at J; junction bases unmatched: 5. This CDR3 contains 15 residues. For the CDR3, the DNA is TGTGCCAGCACCGGGACAGGGGGAGGCAAAAACATTCAGTACTTC. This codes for CASTGTGGGKNIQYF.

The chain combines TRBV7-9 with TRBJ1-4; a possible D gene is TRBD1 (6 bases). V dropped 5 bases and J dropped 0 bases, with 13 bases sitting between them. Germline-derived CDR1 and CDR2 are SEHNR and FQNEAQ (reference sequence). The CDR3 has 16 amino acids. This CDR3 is CASSERKGATNEKLFF. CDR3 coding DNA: TGTGCCAGCAGCGAGAGAAAGGGGGCAACTAATGAAAAACTGTTTTTT.

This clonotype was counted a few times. The CDR3 DNA reads TGTGCCAGCAGTTTAGCGGGAGACGCCCACGAGCAGTACTTC. Translation: CASSLAGDAHEQYF. The chain joins TRBV27 to TRBJ2-7; 7 nucleotides match TRBD2. Trimming at V came to 2 bases and at J to 5 bases, leaving 6 bases not matched to a gene. The CDR3 length is 14 residues. Germline V lookup: CDR1 MNHEY, CDR2 SMNVEV (reference sequence).

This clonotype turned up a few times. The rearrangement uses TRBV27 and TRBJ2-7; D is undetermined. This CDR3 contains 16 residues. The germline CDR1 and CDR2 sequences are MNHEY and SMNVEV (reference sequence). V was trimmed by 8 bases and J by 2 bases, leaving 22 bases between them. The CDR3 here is CASGSTNVAKPYEQYF. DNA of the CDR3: TGTGCCAGCGGATCCACCAATGTGGCCAAACCCTACGAGCAGTACTTC.

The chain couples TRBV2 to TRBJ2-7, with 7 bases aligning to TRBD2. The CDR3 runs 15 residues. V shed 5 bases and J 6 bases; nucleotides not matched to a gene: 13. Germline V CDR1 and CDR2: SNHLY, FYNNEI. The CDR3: CASSIAGSSGGEQYF. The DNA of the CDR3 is TGTGCCAGCAGTATCGCCGGGAGCTCGGGGGGCGAGCAGTACTTC.